This T cell receptor beta chain is drawn from a study of cytomegalovirus exposure and HLA in healthy donors. Notes on the study in general: Productive status was seen about 90% or about 30% of the time for most TCR beta V segments in an earlier analysis. Immune exposure was documented only through CMV serostatus.

Primers included in the PCR were 60 Vbeta and 13 Jbeta primers. Here immunoSEQ multiplex PCR was the method, and the copy in TCRdb shows in-frame clones only, minus some. There are around 200,000 clones in the sample; around 77% occur only once, and 2.5% to 4% lies in the top ten. Details on this clone: Its antigen is undetermined.

V lost 5 bases to trimming and J lost 0 bases, with 5 bases between them. Germline CDR1 reads LNHDA; CDR2 reads SQIVND (reference sequence). The CDR3 has 14 amino acids. Sequencing input: PBMCs. This clonotype originated in a female donor in good health and CMV-seronegative. The V gene is TRBV19, the J gene TRBJ2-6; D call uncertain. Here the CDR3 reads CASSGNSGANVLTF. The CDR3 nucleotides read TGTGCCAGTAGTGGCAACTCTGGGGCCAACGTCCTGACTTTC.